A selection of T cell receptor beta chains follows, all from one sample in a study of response to subunit inactivated influenza vaccine. TCRdb re-analysed the RT-PCR reads in MiXCR, keeping a single row per CDR3 protein. The table lists 450,000 to 600,000 distinct CDR3 sequences, 16% of them singletons, with less than 4% in the top ten. Source: CD4+ T cells sorted from PBMCs, taken about 23 months after vaccination. The receptors shown here come from a man in his fifties or sixties who received an inactivated influenza vaccine. Each CDR3 is given with its conserved first and last residue.

v_call,j_call,cdr3_aa
TRBV12-3/TRBV12-4,TRBJ2-2,CASRAQEFGELFF
TRBV12-3/TRBV12-4,TRBJ2-5,CASKRTGTGGWETQYF
TRBV5-6,TRBJ2-3,CASSLRLAGVSGTDTQYF
TRBV5-6,TRBJ1-5,CASSLRGSYSNQPQHF
TRBV3-1,TRBJ2-7,CASSQGTRGSYEQYF
TRBV7-9,TRBJ2-7,CASSRRDSGIEQYF
TRBV5-5,TRBJ2-5,CASSLERQGVTQYF
TRBV9,TRBJ2-2,CASSPLGTGWIGELFF
TRBV12-3/TRBV12-4,TRBJ1-3,CASRTTDSGNTIYF
TRBV2,TRBJ2-3,CASSEGHPTDTQYF
TRBV7-9,TRBJ2-7,CASSLDSWREQYF
TRBV5-1,TRBJ2-3,CASSFSGQTTDTQYF
TRBV9,TRBJ1-1,CASSPRDGTEAFF
TRBV10-3,TRBJ2-7,CAIRETGLSYEQYF